This T cell receptor (beta chain) was retrieved from a study of T cells in localized non-small cell lung cancer (dated by TCRdb to about 2020). For the wider study: The study analyzed T cell repertoires of under 250 early-stage NSCLC patients, comparing tumors and uninvolved tumor-adjacent lungs. A mean age of about 66 years was recorded for the NSCLC patients, of whom around 140 were male and 95 to 110 were female. The cohort consisted of roughly 240 treatment-naive NSCLC patients whose localized lung tumors had been resected. Broad study findings and their caveats: A median of approximately 50 of the top 100 tumor clones turned up in the paired uninvolved adjacent lung, and some 27 of those clones also ranked among the top 100 of that same adjacent lung. Uninvolved tumor-adjacent lung showed the highest T cell clonality, higher than tumor, which suggests more focused antigenic responses in the adjacent lung. Because multi-region tumor sequencing was not performed, intratumor heterogeneity could not be ruled out. Because the study design was exploratory, TCR variables were selected using unadjusted p-values without false-discovery rate correction. Higher blood T cell density associated with longer overall survival, while higher adjacent-lung clonality associated with shorter survival.

At diagnosis, peripheral blood, uninvolved tumor-adjacent lung and tumor were collected and stored as a combination of fresh-frozen and FFPE material. For TCR repertoire profiling, the blood samples were analyzed as peripheral blood mononuclear cells. V is trimmed back by 3 bases and J by 6 bases, and the junction contains 9 bases that no gene match accounts for. Via the germline V gene, CDR1 is SGHRS and CDR2 YFSETQ. The CDR3 contains 16 residues, cysteine and phenylalanine counted. The retained sequence is limited to the CDR3, 48 bases, with the frame set at the first base. TCR beta CDR3 regions were sequenced from DNA using the immunoSEQ Assay. In the source study's methods: T cell density was computed as TCR beta template counts normalized to usable DNA estimated by amplifying housekeeping genes. Using the preseqR package, richness was estimated by extrapolating to 120,000 templates for tissue samples and 400,000 templates for PBMC samples. Clonality was calculated as one minus Pielou's evenness. Tissue-enriched TCRs were identified by differential abundance testing using productive amino-acid clonotypes, minimum total count 5 and alpha 0.1. The Jaccard Index and the Morisita Overlap Index were used to measure how much the repertoires overlapped between compartments. GLIPH grouped TCR beta CDR3s together with public tetramer-defined viral CDR3s, and a viral motif had to include at least three viral sequences and show V-gene enrichment. The source is immuneACCESS, and TCRdb retained only in-frame sequences with V and J called. Part of the clones is not carried over; for the studies checked, unresolved V genes explain less than half of this, and the remainder is unexplained. V and J calls and clone size are those listed in that table; D and trimming were worked out from the DNA. The sample profile shows fewer than 100,000 clones; roughly 87% of them were found once. The top ten constitute roughly 14% of the sample.

Of note for this clone: The specificity of this receptor is unknown. No much larger clonotype is one base removed from it; base qualities were not supplied.

The rearrangement combines TRBV5-1 with TRBJ1-4, with 9 bases in between that match TRBD1. The sample was peripheral blood, taken before any cancer treatment. This TCR came from a man between 40 and 69 years old with stage I squamous cell lung carcinoma. The DNA is TGCGCCAGCAGCTCAAAACAGGGGGCGCGGGATGAAAAACTGTTTTTT. This sequence encodes CASSSKQGARDEKLFF.